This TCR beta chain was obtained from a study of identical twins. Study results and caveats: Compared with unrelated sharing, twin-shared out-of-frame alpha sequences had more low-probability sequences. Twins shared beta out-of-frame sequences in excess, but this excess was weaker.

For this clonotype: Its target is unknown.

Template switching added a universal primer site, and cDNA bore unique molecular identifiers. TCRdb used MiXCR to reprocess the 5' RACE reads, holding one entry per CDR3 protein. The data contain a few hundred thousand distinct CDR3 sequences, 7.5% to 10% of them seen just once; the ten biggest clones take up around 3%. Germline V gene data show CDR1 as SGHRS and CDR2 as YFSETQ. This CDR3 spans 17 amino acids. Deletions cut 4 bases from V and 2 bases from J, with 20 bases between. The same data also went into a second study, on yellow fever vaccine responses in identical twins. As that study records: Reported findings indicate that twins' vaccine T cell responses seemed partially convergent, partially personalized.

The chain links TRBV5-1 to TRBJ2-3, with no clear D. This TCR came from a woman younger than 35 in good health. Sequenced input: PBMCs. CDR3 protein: CASSPGFGTSYTDTQYF. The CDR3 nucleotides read TGCGCCAGCAGCCCCGGATTTGGCACCAGCTACACAGATACGCAGTATTTT.